The rows below give T cell receptor beta chains drawn from one sample of a study of T cell changes during pregnancy in multiple sclerosis. Only in-frame clones appear in the TCRdb table, and some are missing; sequencing was by immunoSEQ multiplex PCR. The sample has about 39,000 clones; around nine tenths are singletons. The sample in question was CD4+ T cells from peripheral blood mononuclear cells, obtained in the third trimester of pregnancy. The receptor set was obtained from a female donor in good health, enrolled as a control in a pregnancy study. The CDR3 runs from the conserved cysteine through the conserved F or W. Expanded clones are given a class, and other clones once, few, many or no size at all.

J gene | clone size | V gene | CDR3 protein
TRBJ2-3 | - | TRBV11-2 | CASRTLSGGHYDTQYF
TRBJ1-5 | - | TRBV6-5 | CASSYTGTGQWPQHF
TRBJ2-7 | - | TRBV6-5 | CASSRTVLYEQYF
TRBJ1-5 | - | TRBV2 | CASSPGTGQDQPQHF
TRBJ1-1 | - | TRBV18 | CASSPRQGTEAFF
TRBJ2-5 | - | TRBV19 | CASRLAGETQYF
TRBJ2-7 | few | TRBV2 | CASSEPEDFKSQYEQYF
TRBJ2-5 | - | TRBV7-7 | CASSWGTGQETQYF
TRBJ2-1 | - | TRBV5-1 | CASSLNAAYNEQFF
TRBJ2-6 | - | TRBV5-1 | CASSRDRASISGANVLTF
TRBJ1-1 | - | TRBV2 | CASSDRGPWGAEAFF
TRBJ1-5 | - | TRBV28 | CASRPDRDVSQHF
TRBJ2-6 | - | TRBV2 | CASGGTPRSGANVLTF
TRBJ2-1 | - | TRBV5-1 | CASSPGTGGNEQFF
TRBJ2-6 | - | TRBV6-4 | CASSEQGSGANVLTF
TRBJ2-5 | - | TRBV27 | CASRLGQGMETQYF
TRBJ1-2 | - | TRBV14 | CASSRQGGSGYTF
TRBJ1-1 | - | TRBV7-9 | CASTYRVEDTEAFF
TRBJ2-3 | - | TRBV6-1 | CAGGRGRSSTDTQYF
TRBJ1-2 | - | TRBV29-1 | CSVVLRDYGYTF
TRBJ2-5 | - | TRBV28 | CASSGRVGRERLKTQYF
TRBJ1-1 | - | TRBV28 | CASSLNRGQGARGAFF
TRBJ2-1 | - | TRBV19 | CASSYYNEQFF
TRBJ2-5 | medium-sized | TRBV7-3 | CASSNPGGPERETQYF
TRBJ1-2 | few | TRBV25-1 | CASSTPGMFWGYTF
TRBJ1-1 | once | TRBV7-9 | CASSSGQGTEAFF
- | - | TRBV5-1 | CASSFLAGEYEQYF
TRBJ2-7 | - | TRBV18 | CASSREEYEQYF
TRBJ2-5 | - | TRBV5-6 | CASSLGPSGETQYF
TRBJ2-2 | - | TRBV6-1 | CASSPTSGKRGELFF
TRBJ2-1 | - | TRBV6-5 | CASSYSYNSYNEQFF
TRBJ1-4 | - | TRBV12-5 | CASGLPSPGQGGEKLFF
TRBJ2-7 | - | TRBV5-1 | CASSLTGDNEQYF
TRBJ1-2 | - | TRBV9 | CASSVAGMWGDGYTF
TRBJ1-1 | - | TRBV6-5 | CASSYFGVEEAFF
TRBJ2-5 | - | TRBV5-4 | CASSLGGTGGGVETQYF
TRBJ2-1 | - | TRBV5-1 | CASSLSGSSYNEQFF
TRBJ2-7 | - | TRBV6-5 | CASSGLYEQYF
TRBJ2-3 | - | TRBV18 | CASSPVRGARGGDTQYF
TRBJ2-3 | - | TRBV2 | CASGTSWADTQYF
TRBJ1-6 | - | TRBV5-4 | CASSSDRDRSPLHF
TRBJ1-6 | - | TRBV11-3 | CASSLVVIQGRNSPLHF
TRBJ2-3 | - | TRBV7-2 | CASSLQGSGTDTQYF